This T cell receptor (beta chain) is from a study of technical replicates of blood from several donors. Profiling relied on immunoSEQ multiplex PCR, and the TCRdb table lists in-frame clones only, not all of them. The sample has around 83,000 clones; approximately 93% are singletons. Trimming cost V 0 bases and J 4 bases, with 15 bases left between them. The germline V gene encodes CDR1 LNHDA and CDR2 SQIVND (reference sequence). The CDR3 consists of 16 residues. Specimen: T cells isolated from PBMCs. This sequence joins TRBV19 and TRBJ1-2; D gene ambiguous. This TCR was sampled from a human donor in good health. CDR3 loop: CASSIDGTLEGYGYTF. CDR3 coding DNA: TGTGCCAGTAGTATAGATGGCACCCTCGAGGGCTATGGCTACACCTTC.